This T cell receptor (beta chain) is from a study of CD8 T cell repertoires and HIV-1 epitope variants. Study results and limitations: Eight to ten TCR beta clonotypes were antigen-specific, 6 or 7 apparently recognizing autologous or escape variants.

This clone came up a few times. Its antigen is as yet unknown. V trimming: 1 base; J trimming: 6 bases; junction bases outside the gene matches: 11. This CDR3 region has 16 residues. Per germline, CDR1 LNHDA and CDR2 SQIVND (reference sequence). Libraries were prepared by immunoSEQ multiplex PCR; TCRdb keeps only in-frame clonotypes and omits some of them. The sample holds 4,000 to 5,000 clones, about 67% seen once. Sequenced: cultured CD8+ T cells derived from PBMCs. The TCR sequence derives from a male donor with HIV. This rearrangement joins TRBV19 to TRBJ1-2; 7 bases are a match to TRBD1. The CDR3 DNA is TGTGCCAGTAGTATAGGAGGAGGGGGCGCGAGGAATGGCTACACCTTC. It yields the protein CASSIGGGGARNGYTF.